These T cell receptor beta chains were read from a single sample in a study of T cells after yellow fever vaccination. One entry per CDR3 protein results from TCRdb running MiXCR on the 5' RACE reads. This repertoire shows hundreds of thousands of distinct CDR3 sequences, less than 4.5% found once; its top ten account for about 25%. The starting material was PBMCs, obtained on the day of the yellow fever booster vaccination. The receptors stem from a man between 18 and 35 years old who received the YFV17D yellow fever vaccine. Both conserved end residues are part of each CDR3. D genes are given only for firm matches. Clone size appears in some rows only: once, few, many, or a class for an expanded clone.

>TRBJ1-3|TRBD1|many|TRBV7-6
TGTGCCAGCAGCCCGAGGGGACAGCTCAGCTCTGGAAACACCATATATTTT
CASSPRGQLSSGNTIYF
>TRBJ1-6|.|many|TRBV24-1
TGTGCCACCAGTGATTTGCGGTGCAGGGCGGATTCACCCCTCCACTTT
CATSDLRCRADSPLHF
>TRBJ2-1|TRBD2|many|TRBV7-2
TGTGCCAGCAGCTTAGTCGGGGCTAGCGGGGGCCTATACAATGAGCAGTTCTTC
CASSLVGASGGLYNEQFF
>TRBJ2-3|.|many|TRBV7-9
TGTGCCAGCAGCTTGTATGTGGGGGGCACAGATACGCAGTATTTT
CASSLYVGGTDTQYF
>TRBJ2-1|.|few|TRBV7-3
TGTGCCAGCAGCTCCTACCACAGCTCCTACAATGAGCAGTTCTTC
CASSSYHSSYNEQFF
>TRBJ2-1|TRBD2|many|TRBV7-3
TGTGCCAGCAGCTTAACTGGATTAGCGGGGGGTCACAATGAGCAGTTCTTC
CASSLTGLAGGHNEQFF
>TRBJ2-6|TRBD2|many|TRBV12-3/TRBV12-4
TGTGCCAGCAGTTTGCGGGGGGGGTCGATCTCTGGGGCCAACGTCCTGACTTTC
CASSLRGGSISGANVLTF
>TRBJ2-3|.|few|TRBV20-1
TGCAGTGCTAAGGGGACATACACAGATACGCAGTATTTT
CSAKGTYTDTQYF
>TRBJ2-2|TRBD1|.|TRBV29-1
TGCAGCGTTGTGGCAGGGGGGAACACCGGGGAGCTGTTTTTT
CSVVAGGNTGELFF
>TRBJ1-1|.|many|TRBV21-1
TGTGCCAGCAGCAAAGGGACGGGCGGGGACACCATTCGCACTGAAGCTTTCTTT
CASSKGTGGDTIRTEAFF
>TRBJ2-7|TRBD1|.|TRBV11-2
TGTGCCAGCAGCTACATTCCCCGACAGGGGAAATACGAGCAGTACTTC
CASSYIPRQGKYEQYF
>TRBJ2-5|.|few|TRBV7-3
TGTGCCAGCAGCGCATCATCAAGGGAGACCCAGTACTTC
CASSASSRETQYF
>TRBJ2-1|.|many|TRBV5-1
TGCGCCAGCAGCTTGGAAGGGAATGAGCAGTTCTTC
CASSLEGNEQFF
>TRBJ1-3|.|.|TRBV6-5
TGTGCCAGCACCGGGGCCGGGTCCCTCTCTGGAAACACCATATATTTT
CASTGAGSLSGNTIYF
>TRBJ1-2|.|many|TRBV10-3
TGTGCCATCAGTGATGATTGGAGAGGCTATGGCTACACCTTC
CAISDDWRGYGYTF
>TRBJ1-1|.|many|TRBV6-2/TRBV6-3
TGTGCCAGCAGTTTTGGGGCACGGACTGAAGCTTTCTTT
CASSFGARTEAFF